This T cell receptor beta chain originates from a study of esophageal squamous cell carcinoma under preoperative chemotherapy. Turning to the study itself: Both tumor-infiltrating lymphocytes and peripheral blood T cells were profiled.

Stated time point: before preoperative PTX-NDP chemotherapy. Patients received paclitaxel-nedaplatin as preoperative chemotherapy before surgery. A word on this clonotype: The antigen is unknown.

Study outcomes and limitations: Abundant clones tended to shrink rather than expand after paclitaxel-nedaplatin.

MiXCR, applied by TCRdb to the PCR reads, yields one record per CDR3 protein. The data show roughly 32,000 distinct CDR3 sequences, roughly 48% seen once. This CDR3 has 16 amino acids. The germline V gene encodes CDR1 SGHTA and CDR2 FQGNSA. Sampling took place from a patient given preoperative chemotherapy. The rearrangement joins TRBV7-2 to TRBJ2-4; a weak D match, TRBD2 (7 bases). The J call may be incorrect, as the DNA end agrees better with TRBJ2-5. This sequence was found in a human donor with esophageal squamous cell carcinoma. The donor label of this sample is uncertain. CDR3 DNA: TGTGCCAGCGGGGGGGGCGGGGGCCGTGACGGAGAGACCCAGTACTTC. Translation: CASGGGGGRDGETQYF.